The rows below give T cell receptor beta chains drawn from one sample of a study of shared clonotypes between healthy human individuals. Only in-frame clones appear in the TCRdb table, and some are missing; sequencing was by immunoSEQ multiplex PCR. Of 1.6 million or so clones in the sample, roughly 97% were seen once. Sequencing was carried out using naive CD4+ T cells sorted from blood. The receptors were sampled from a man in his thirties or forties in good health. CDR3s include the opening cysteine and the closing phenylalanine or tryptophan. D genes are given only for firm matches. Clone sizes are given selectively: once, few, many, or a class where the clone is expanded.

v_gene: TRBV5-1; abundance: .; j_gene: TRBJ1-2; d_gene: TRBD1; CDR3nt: TGCGCCAGCAGCTTGGTCACGCCGATAGGACAGGGCCAGAGCTACACCTTC; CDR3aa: CASSLVTPIGQGQSYTF
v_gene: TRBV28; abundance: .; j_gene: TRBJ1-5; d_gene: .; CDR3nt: TGTGCCAGCAGCCGGCGGGGACGGGAGGGTCAGCCCCAGCATTTT; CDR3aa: CASSRRGREGQPQHF
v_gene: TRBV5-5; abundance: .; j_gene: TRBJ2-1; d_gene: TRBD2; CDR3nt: TGTGCCAGCAGCGTGCACCCGGGACTAGTTCCCTACAATGAGCAGTTCTTC; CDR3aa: CASSVHPGLVPYNEQFF
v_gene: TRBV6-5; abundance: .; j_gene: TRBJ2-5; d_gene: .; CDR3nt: TGTGCCAGCGGGGGGGGCTCGGCAGGGCAAGAGACCCAGTACTTC; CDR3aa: CASGGGSAGQETQYF
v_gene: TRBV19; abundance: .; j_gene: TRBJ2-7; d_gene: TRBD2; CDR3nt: TGTGCCAGTAGTATCGGGCTAGCGGTTTACTACGAGCAGTACTTC; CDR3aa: CASSIGLAVYYEQYF
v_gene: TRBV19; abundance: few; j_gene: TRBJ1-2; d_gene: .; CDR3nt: TGTGCCAGCGGTCCTGGCTACACCTTC; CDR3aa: CASGPGYTF
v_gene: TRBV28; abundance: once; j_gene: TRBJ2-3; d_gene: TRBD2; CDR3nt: TGTGCCAGCAGTTTCGGGGGGTTAAGCACAGATACGCAGTATTTT; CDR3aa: CASSFGGLSTDTQYF
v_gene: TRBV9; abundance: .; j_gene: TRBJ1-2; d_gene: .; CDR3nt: TGTGCCAGCAGCCCAAGCTTGGACACCTTC; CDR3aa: CASSPSLDTF
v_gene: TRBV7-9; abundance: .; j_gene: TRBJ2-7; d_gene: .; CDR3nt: TGTGCCAGCAGCTCGGCCGGGACGCGGGAGCAGTACTTC; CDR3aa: CASSSAGTREQYF
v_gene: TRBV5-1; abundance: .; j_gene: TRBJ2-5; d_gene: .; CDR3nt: TGCGCCAGCAGCTCCGCGGAAGGGGAGGCGACCCAGTACTTC; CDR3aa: CASSSAEGEATQYF
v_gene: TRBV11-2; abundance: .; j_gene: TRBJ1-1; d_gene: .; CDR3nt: TGTGCCAGCAGCTCGGTACAGGGATTTGGCACTGAAGCTTTCTTT; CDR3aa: CASSSVQGFGTEAFF
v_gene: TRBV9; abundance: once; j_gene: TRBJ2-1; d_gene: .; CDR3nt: TGTGCCAGCAGCGTAGTGACGGGGAACAATGAGCAGTTCTTC; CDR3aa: CASSVVTGNNEQFF
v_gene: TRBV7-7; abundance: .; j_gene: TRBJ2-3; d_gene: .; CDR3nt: TGTGCTAGCAGCCGTGGTTACTCAGATACGCAGTATTTT; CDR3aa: CASSRGYSDTQYF
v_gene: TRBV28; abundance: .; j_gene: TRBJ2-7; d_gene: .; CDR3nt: TGTGCCAGCAGTTTAGGGATGGGGTTGTTAAGTGGTTCCTACGAGCAGTACTTC; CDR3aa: CASSLGMGLLSGSYEQYF
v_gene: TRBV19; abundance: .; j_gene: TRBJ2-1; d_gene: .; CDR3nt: TGTGCCAGTAAGCCTGACTCCTACAATGAGCAGTTCTTC; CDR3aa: CASKPDSYNEQFF
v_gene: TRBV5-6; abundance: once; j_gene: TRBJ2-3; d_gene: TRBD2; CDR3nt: TGTGCCAGCAGCTTGGGGGGACTACCCACAGATACGCAGTATTTT; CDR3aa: CASSLGGLPTDTQYF
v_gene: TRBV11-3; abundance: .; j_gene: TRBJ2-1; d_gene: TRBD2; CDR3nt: TGTGCCAGCAGCTTAGGGGGGACTAGCGGGATCGCAGAGCAGTTCTTC; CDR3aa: CASSLGGTSGIAEQFF
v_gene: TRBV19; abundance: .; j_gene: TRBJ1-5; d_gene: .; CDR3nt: TGTGCCACCGGGAGAACAGGGAATCAGCCCCAGCATTTT; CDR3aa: CATGRTGNQPQHF
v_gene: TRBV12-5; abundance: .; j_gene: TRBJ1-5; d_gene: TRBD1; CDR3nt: TGTGCTAGTGGTTTGGTACTTACAGGGGACCGATATAGCAATCAGCCCCAGCATTTT; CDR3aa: CASGLVLTGDRYSNQPQHF
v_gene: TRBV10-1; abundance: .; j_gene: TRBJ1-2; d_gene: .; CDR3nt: TGCGCCAGCAGCAAGGACGCGAGGGACTATGGCTACACCTTC; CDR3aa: CASSKDARDYGYTF
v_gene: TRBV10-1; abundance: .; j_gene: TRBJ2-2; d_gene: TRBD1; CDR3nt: TGCGCCAGCAATGACAGGGGGCCTGGCGGGGAGCTGTTTTTT; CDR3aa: CASNDRGPGGELFF
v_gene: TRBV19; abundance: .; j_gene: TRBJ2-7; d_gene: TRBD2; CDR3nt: TGTGCCAGTACGGCTAGCGGGAGATCCCACGAGCAGTACTTC; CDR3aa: CASTASGRSHEQYF
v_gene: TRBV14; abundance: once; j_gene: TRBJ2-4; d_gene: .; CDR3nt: TGTGCCAGCAGCCAGCCACTAGTTTCGGGAGCCAAAAACATTCAGTACTTC; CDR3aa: CASSQPLVSGAKNIQYF
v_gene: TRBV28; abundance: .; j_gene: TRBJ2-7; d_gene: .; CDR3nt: TGTGCCAGCAGTCAACCCTATAGGGGTCTCGGTCGAGAGCAGTACTTC; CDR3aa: CASSQPYRGLGREQYF
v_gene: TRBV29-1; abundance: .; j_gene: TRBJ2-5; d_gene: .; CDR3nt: TGCAGCGCCTGGGGCAGCGCCCGGGCGACCCAGTACTTC; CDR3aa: CSAWGSARATQYF
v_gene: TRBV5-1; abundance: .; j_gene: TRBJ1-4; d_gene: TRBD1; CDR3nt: TGCGCCAGCAGGAAGACAGGGGCGGGAGGTAAACTGTTTTTT; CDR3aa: CASRKTGAGGKLFF
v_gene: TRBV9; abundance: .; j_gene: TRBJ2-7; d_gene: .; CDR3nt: TGTGCCAGCAGCGTCGGGTCCGGGGTACCCTACGAGCAGTACTTC; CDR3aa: CASSVGSGVPYEQYF
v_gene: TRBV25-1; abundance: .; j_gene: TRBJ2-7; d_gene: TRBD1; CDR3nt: TGTGCCACCCAGACAGGGGCCAAACGCGAGCAGTACTTC; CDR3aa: CATQTGAKREQYF
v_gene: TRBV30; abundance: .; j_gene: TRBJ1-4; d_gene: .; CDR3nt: TGTGCCTGGAGTGTTGGAACAGCTGAAAAACTGTTTTTT; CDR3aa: CAWSVGTAEKLFF
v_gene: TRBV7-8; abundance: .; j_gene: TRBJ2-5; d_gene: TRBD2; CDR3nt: TGTGCCAGCAGCTTAATGATAGCGGGAGTAAAGGAGACCCAGTACTTC; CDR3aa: CASSLMIAGVKETQYF
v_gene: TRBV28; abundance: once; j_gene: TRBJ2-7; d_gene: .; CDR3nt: TGTGCCAGCAGTCTGATTGCAACCTACGAGCAGTACTTC; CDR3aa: CASSLIATYEQYF
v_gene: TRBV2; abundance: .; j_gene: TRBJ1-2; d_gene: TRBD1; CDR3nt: TGTGCCAGCAGTGCAGGGGGAGGGAGCTATGGCTACACCTTC; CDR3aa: CASSAGGGSYGYTF
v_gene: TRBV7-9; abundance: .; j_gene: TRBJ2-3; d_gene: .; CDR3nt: TGTGCCAGCAGCTTAGGACAGGTCACCACAGATACGCAGTATTTT; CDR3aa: CASSLGQVTTDTQYF
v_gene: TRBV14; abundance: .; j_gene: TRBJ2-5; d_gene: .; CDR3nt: TGTGCCAGCAGCCAAACTCTGGACAGTCCCCAGTACTTC; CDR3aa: CASSQTLDSPQYF
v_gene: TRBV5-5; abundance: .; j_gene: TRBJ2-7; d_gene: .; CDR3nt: TGTGCCAGCAGCTTGGGAGGGTTAGGGTACGAGCAGTACTTC; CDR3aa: CASSLGGLGYEQYF
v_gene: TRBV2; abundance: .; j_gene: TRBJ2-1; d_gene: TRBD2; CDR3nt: TGTGCCAGCAGTCTCGGGACGCGGACCGGGACTAGCGGGCCAAATGAGCAGTTCTTC; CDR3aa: CASSLGTRTGTSGPNEQFF
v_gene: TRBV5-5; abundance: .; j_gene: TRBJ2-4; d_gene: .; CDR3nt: TGTGCCAGCAGGCAGGGGCAAGTAGCCAAAAACATTCAGTACTTC; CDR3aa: CASRQGQVAKNIQYF
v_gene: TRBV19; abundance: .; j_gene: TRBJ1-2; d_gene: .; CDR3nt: TGTGCCAGTAGTACAGGCTACGACTATGGCTACACCTTC; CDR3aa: CASSTGYDYGYTF
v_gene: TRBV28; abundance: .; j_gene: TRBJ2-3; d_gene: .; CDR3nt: TGTGCCAGCAGTTCCCGGGACTCCTGGGGCCCTCCGCAGTATTTT; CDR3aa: CASSSRDSWGPPQYF